Described below is a single TCR beta chain sequence and its context. It has no known antigen specificity. No per-base quality is available; no much larger clone lies one base away. This sample stems from a study of sequential checkpoint blockade in melanoma (dated by TCRdb to between 2018 and 2021). Describing the broader study: Patients were assigned by 1:1 randomization to either first-line nivolumab followed by ipilimumab (arm A) or ipilimumab followed by nivolumab (arm B). Both trial sequences were followed by maintenance nivolumab.

The germline V and J ends show losses of 7 bases and 0 bases respectively, and no gene match explains 5 bases of the junction. CDR3 length: 17 amino acids, cysteine to phenylalanine. Here the CDR3 DNA is all that survives: 51 bases in frame from base 1. CDR1 and CDR2, looked up from the germline V gene, are MRHNA and SNTAGT. The immunoSEQ Assay was used to immunosequence TCRbeta CDR3 regions from genomic DNA. Prior to high-throughput sequencing, genomic DNA was amplified by bias-controlled multiplex PCR. The study's own analysis went as follows. To quantify the absolute abundance of each unique TCRbeta CDR3 region, the sequences were collapsed and filtered. Clonality, defined as 1 minus Pielou's evenness, was calculated using only productive rearrangements. A previously published method was used to identify clones whose frequencies were significantly greater in on-treatment samples than in baseline samples. TCRdb limited this immuneACCESS table to in-frame rearrangements with V and J called. A share of clones is missing; checked studies link under half to unresolved V genes, and the rest is unexplained. V and J calls and clone size are those listed in that table; D and trimming were worked out from the DNA. The sample contains around 9,100 clones, 50% to 70% of them found a single time. The leading ten clones occupy approximately 38% of the sample.

Here is what the overall study found, with its caveats: The response-prediction model combining TCR metrics and mutation burden needs validation in larger, independent patient cohorts.

Explained via the paper, the treatment or condition label denotes: randomized to nivolumab then ipilimumab (arm A) or the reverse (arm B). None of the patients in the trial had previously been given DNA-damaging chemotherapy. On a FACS Aria II flow cytometer, live CD3+CD8+ cells that were negative for CD19 and CD56 were sorted from thawed PBMCs. The samples were obtained from melanoma patients enrolled in CheckMate 064, an open-label, randomized phase II trial testing sequential checkpoint blockade. Leukapheresis was used to collect peripheral blood mononuclear cells, which were then purified with Ficoll-Paque and frozen in human serum with roughly 9.8% DMSO. Immediately after sorting, the purity of the sorted blood CD3+CD8+ cells was confirmed to be >98%, and DNA was then extracted.

Rearrangement joined TRBV6-4 to TRBJ2-6, with 11 central nucleotides matching TRBD1. This sequence was found in a human donor with melanoma. Sequencing used CD8+ T cells sorted from blood (inferred from file names), obtained from a patient given nivolumab and ipilimumab in sequence. The nucleotide sequence is given as TGTGCCAGCACCGCCGGGACAGGGGGCTCTGGGGCCAACGTCCTGACTTTC. This encodes CASTAGTGGSGANVLTF.